The 28 T cell receptor beta chains below were found in one sample sequenced in a study of T cells in localized non-small cell lung cancer. Using immunoSEQ multiplex PCR, the repertoire was profiled, and TCRdb retains in-frame clones only, with some absent. The sample records tens of thousands of clones, about nine tenths being singletons. Sequences were derived from peripheral blood, sampled before any cancer treatment. The source of these receptors is a man aged 40 to 75 with stage I squamous cell lung carcinoma.

The chain joins TRBV7-2 to TRBJ2-5; 8 bases agree with TRBD1. From germline, CDR1 is SGHTA and CDR2 FQGNSA. V lost 6 bases to trimming and J lost 1 base; unmatched junction nucleotides: 4. The CDR3 totals 14 residues. The CDR3 spells CASSQDRAQETQYF. For the CDR3, the DNA is TGTGCCAGCAGTCAGGACAGGGCCCAAGAGACCCAGTACTTC.

The rearrangement joins TRBV28 to TRBJ2-5; tentatively, D is TRBD2 (6 bases). Trimming removed 4 bases from V and 6 bases from J, with 21 bases in between. Germline values: CDR1 MDHEN, CDR2 SYDVKM. The CDR3 extends over 16 amino acids. CDR3: CASSSALSTSWKTQYF. The CDR3 bases are TGTGCCAGCAGTTCCGCCCTATCGACTAGTTGGAAGACCCAGTACTTC.

This clone appeared a single time. In nucleotides, the CDR3 is TGTGCCAGCAGCATTGGACAGTTGAATTCACCCCTCCACTTT. Amino acids: CASSIGQLNSPLHF. This chain uses TRBV2 with TRBJ1-6; D possibly corresponds to TRBD1 (6 bases). This CDR3 spans 14 amino acids. Germline CDR1 is SNHLY and CDR2 is FYNNEI. V lost 6 bases and J 7 bases, leaving 13 bases between the germline ends.

The rearrangement links TRBV7-2 to TRBJ2-2; a possible D gene is TRBD2 (5 bases). Germline values: CDR1 SGHTA, CDR2 FQGNSA. This CDR3 is 15 amino acids long. Trimming removed 4 bases at V and 4 bases at J, with 13 bases between. The CDR3 DNA reads TGTGCCAGCAGCTCGAAAACTAGATCCACCGGGGAGCTGTTTTTT. Translation gives CASSSKTRSTGELFF.

The chain has TRBV19 and TRBJ1-1, with TRBD1 matching over 8 bases. Unmatched junction bases numbered 14, after V lost 6 bases and J lost 5 bases. Germline V gene lookup returns CDR1 LNHDA and CDR2 SQIVND (reference sequence). This CDR3 has 16 amino acids. The CDR3 coding sequence is TGTGCCAGTAGCTTAACAGGGGGACAAACAGGGACTGAAGCTTTCTTT. Its protein product is CASSLTGGQTGTEAFF. Drawing the rest from reference TRBV19 and TRBJ1-1, the complete variable domain is DGGITQSPKYLFRKEGQNVTLSCEQNLNHDAMYWYRQDPGQGLRLIYYSQIVNDFQKGDIAEGYSVSREKKESFPLTVTSAQKNPTAFYLCASSLTGGQTGTEAFFGQGTRLTVV.

V and J are TRBV5-4 and TRBJ2-3; unclear D gene. Trimming pared 9 bases from V and 0 bases from J, leaving 5 bases between. The V gene's germline CDR1 is SGHNT and CDR2 YYREEE (reference sequence). There are 11 residues in the CDR3. The CDR3 loop reads CATTSTDTQYF. The CDR3 DNA reads as TGTGCCACTACTAGCACAGATACGCAGTATTTT.

This sequence joins TRBV5-1 and TRBJ1-1, with D possibly being TRBD1 (6 bases). Germline assignment: CDR1 SGHRS and CDR2 YFSETQ. This CDR3 contains 15 residues. V was shortened by 1 base and J by 4 bases, with 14 bases between the two germline ends. CDR3 amino acids: CASSLMGGESTEAFF. The DNA of the CDR3 is TGCGCCAGCAGCTTGATGGGGGGCGAAAGCACTGAAGCTTTCTTT.

The chain joins TRBV29-1 to TRBJ2-1, with D possibly being TRBD1 (6 bases). The CDR3 contains 14 residues. From germline, CDR1 is SQVTM and CDR2 ANQGSEA. The V end was cut by 6 bases, the J end by 6 bases, with 18 bases between. The CDR3 DNA reads TGCAGCGTAGCCGGGACACGGCATAGCAATGAGCAGTTCTTC. The encoded protein is CSVAGTRHSNEQFF.

This chain uses TRBV7-2 with TRBJ2-3, with 9 bases identical to TRBD1. The CDR3 is 16 amino acids. V lost 6 bases and J lost 4; bases outside the gene matches: 11. In germline, CDR1 is SGHTA, CDR2 FQGNSA. The CDR3 sequence: CASSSSPGTGSDTQYF. CDR3 coding DNA: TGTGCCAGCAGTTCGAGTCCCGGGACAGGGTCAGATACGCAGTATTTT.

DNA for the CDR3: TGTGCCAGCTCCCAGGGACAAACTAACTATGGCTACACCTTC. It yields the protein CASSQGQTNYGYTF. The rearrangement joins TRBV18 to TRBJ1-2; weak D call: TRBD1 (6 bases). In germline, CDR1 is KGHSH, CDR2 LQKENI. The CDR3 has 14 residues. Deletions cut 6 bases from V and 0 bases from J, with 11 bases between.

Here the CDR3 reads CASSLEFSSHEQYF. CDR3 bases: TGCGCCAGCAGCTTGGAATTTAGTTCCCACGAGCAGTACTTC. The V call is TRBV5-1, the J call TRBJ2-7; the D is unclear. CDR3 length: 14 residues. Germline V gene lookup returns CDR1 SGHRS and CDR2 YFSETQ. V dropped 0 bases and J dropped 5 bases, with 12 bases sitting between them.

The genes are TRBV19 and TRBJ1-6, with no clear D. The length of the CDR3 is 13 residues. The V end was cut by 1 base, the J end by 7 bases, with 5 bases between. The V gene's germline CDR1 is LNHDA and CDR2 SQIVND (reference sequence). CDR3 coding DNA: TGTGCCAGTAGTATAGGAAGAAATTCACCCCTCCACTTT. Protein product: CASSIGRNSPLHF.

This clone has a single count. This chain links TRBV10-3 with TRBJ1-1; D might be TRBD1 (5 bases). CDR1 and CDR2 from the germline V gene are ENHRY and SYGVKD. CDR3 length: 11 residues. The CDR3 sequence is CACQGNTEAFF. CDR3 DNA: TGTGCTTGCCAGGGCAACACTGAAGCTTTCTTT.

As for this clone: The sample carries other DNA sequences with the same CDR3. The CDR3 nucleotides read TGCAGCGTTGGGAGGGCTTTCTTT. Amino acid sequence: CSVGRAFF. The rearrangement links TRBV29-1 to TRBJ1-1; D is undetermined. V lost 4 bases to trimming and J lost 11 bases, with 5 bases between them. The CDR3 loop spans 8 amino acids. The germline gives CDR1 SQVTM, CDR2 ANQGSEA. The whole variable domain, remainder taken from reference TRBV29-1 and TRBJ1-1, is SAVISQKPSRDICQRGTSLTIQCQVDSQVTMMFWYRQQPGQSLTLIATANQGSEATYESGFVIDKFPISRPNLTFSTLTVSNMSPEDSSIYLCSVGRAFFGQGTRLTVV.

The chain is built from TRBV5-1 and TRBJ2-1; D possibly matches TRBD1 or TRBD2 (5 bases each). V lost 7 bases and J 4 bases, leaving 15 bases between the germline ends. The CDR3 consists of 14 residues. Germline assignment: CDR1 SGHRS and CDR2 YFSETQ. The CDR3 loop reads CASVRDGDYNEQFF. As DNA, the CDR3 is TGCGCCAGCGTCCGGGACGGTGATTACAATGAGCAGTTCTTC.

V is TRBV9 and J is TRBJ2-7, with a possible D match to TRBD2 (5 bases). V dropped 0 bases and J dropped 4 bases, with 14 bases sitting between them. Germline-derived CDR1 and CDR2 are SGDLS and YYNGEE. The CDR3 consists of 15 residues. The DNA of the CDR3 is TGTGCCAGCAGCGTAGCGACGGGGTCAGGATACGAGCAGTACTTC. Its translation: CASSVATGSGYEQYF. Filled out from reference TRBV9 and TRBJ2-7, the complete variable domain reads DSGVTQTPKHLITATGQRVTLRCSPRSGDLSVYWYQQSLDQGLQFLIQYYNGEERAKGNILERFSAQQFPDLHSELNLSSLELGDSALYFCASSVATGSGYEQYFGPGTRLTVT.

This clone has more than one count but fewer than ten. The chain employs TRBV19 and TRBJ1-5; D unclear. Trimming took off 0 bases at V and 3 bases at J, with 3 bases between the two ends. CDR1 is LNHDA, CDR2 SQIVND, per germline (reference sequence). The CDR3 extends over 13 amino acids. This CDR3 is CASSIDPNQPQHF. The CDR3 DNA sequence: TGTGCCAGTAGTATAGACCCCAATCAGCCCCAGCATTTT.

The CDR3 here is CASRTLPGMPYEQYF. CDR3 DNA sequence: TGTGCCAGCAGGACCCTACCCGGGATGCCCTACGAGCAGTACTTC. The chain has TRBV6-1 and TRBJ2-7, with D possibly matching TRBD2 (5 bases). The CDR3 is made up of 15 amino acids. V lost 6 bases to trimming and J lost 2 bases, with 17 bases between them. CDR1 MNHNS and CDR2 SASEGT come from the germline V gene.

The chain employs TRBV5-1 and TRBJ1-2; 8 nucleotides align to TRBD1. V was clipped by 1 base and J by 8 bases; unmatched bases: 10. The length of the CDR3 is 15 residues. CDR1 SGHRS and CDR2 YFSETQ come from the germline V gene. CDR3 DNA sequence: TGCGCCAGCAGCTTGTATGAGGGGGACAGGATCGGCTACACCTTC. This translates into CASSLYEGDRIGYTF.

The V call is TRBV7-3, the J call TRBJ2-6; D remains ambiguous. The CDR3 is 16 amino acids. Germline loops: CDR1 SGHTA, CDR2 FQGTGA. Deletions cut 2 bases from V and 0 bases from J, with 8 bases between. In DNA form, the CDR3 reads TGTGCCAGCAGCTTAGGACCGAACTCTGGGGCCAACGTCCTGACTTTC. It specifies CASSLGPNSGANVLTF.

The chain has TRBV12-5 and TRBJ1-5, with unresolved D. The CDR3 contains 13 residues. The ends were cut back, 4 bases at V and 3 bases at J, with 7 bases in the middle. Germline values: CDR1 LGHNT, CDR2 FRNRAP. CDR3 coding DNA: TGTGCTAGTGGTTCGGTAAACAATCAGCCCCAGCATTTT. Its translation: CASGSVNNQPQHF.

The chain carries TRBV5-4 and TRBJ2-3; 9 bases map to TRBD2. Trimming took 4 bases from V and 2 from J; bases not matched to a gene: 8. The CDR3 consists of 16 residues. Germline CDR1 reads SGHNT; CDR2 reads YYREEE (reference sequence). The CDR3 reads CASSIAGTSNTDTQYF. CDR3 bases: TGTGCCAGCAGCATAGCCGGGACTAGCAACACAGATACGCAGTATTTT.

The V call is TRBV7-2, the J call TRBJ2-5, with D unclear. The ends were cut back, 5 bases at V and 5 bases at J, with 9 bases in the middle. The CDR3 sequence is 12 residues long. Germline CDR1 SGHTA, CDR2 FQGNSA. The CDR3 loop reads CASSRLSETQYF. In DNA form, the CDR3 reads TGTGCCAGCAGCCGCTTGTCGGAGACCCAGTACTTC.

The chain has TRBV5-1 and TRBJ2-7; 7 bases align to TRBD1. Germline-derived CDR1 and CDR2 are SGHRS and YFSETQ. This CDR3 has 18 amino acids. Germline trimming cut 1 base from V and 2 bases from J; bases unmatched to any gene: 15. Written as DNA, the CDR3 is TGCGCCAGCAGCTTGAATTACCAACCAGGACAGGACGCCTACGAGCAGTACTTC. This sequence encodes CASSLNYQPGQDAYEQYF.

This chain uses TRBV10-3 with TRBJ2-3; D is unresolved. Germline CDR1 ENHRY, CDR2 SYGVKD. This CDR3 is built from 16 residues. V lost 6 bases to trimming and J lost 3 bases, with 19 bases between them. The CDR3 DNA reads as TGTGCCATCAGCCCCGGTCCTGGAAAGATGACAGATACGCAGTATTTT. It yields the protein CAISPGPGKMTDTQYF.

The chain has TRBV10-3 and TRBJ1-1, with 9 bases that match TRBD1. This CDR3 spans 12 amino acids. The ends lost 11 bases at V and 1 base at J; junction bases unmatched: 2. CDR1 is ENHRY, CDR2 SYGVKD, per germline. CDR3 protein: CAGQGTNTEAFF. As DNA, the CDR3 is TGTGCCGGACAGGGGACGAACACTGAAGCTTTCTTT.

This clone was counted between two and nine times. This chain links TRBV30 with TRBJ1-1; weak D call: TRBD1 (6 bases). Germline CDR1 is GTSNPN and CDR2 is SVGIG (reference sequence). This CDR3 spans 12 amino acids. V lost 8 bases and J 3 bases, leaving 13 bases between the germline ends. The CDR3 bases are TGTGCCCAGGGGAGGGGGGACACTGAAGCTTTCTTT. This encodes CAQGRGDTEAFF.

The chain carries TRBV29-1 and TRBJ2-2, with 10 nucleotides matching TRBD1. The germline CDR1 and CDR2 sequences are SQVTM and ANQGSEA. With V trimmed by 5 bases and J by 5 bases, 14 bases remained unmatched. This CDR3 contains 17 residues. CDR3 bases: TGCAGCGTTACTTCTCCCCGGACAGGGGGATCTACCGGGGAGCTGTTTTTT. Translated: CSVTSPRTGGSTGELFF.